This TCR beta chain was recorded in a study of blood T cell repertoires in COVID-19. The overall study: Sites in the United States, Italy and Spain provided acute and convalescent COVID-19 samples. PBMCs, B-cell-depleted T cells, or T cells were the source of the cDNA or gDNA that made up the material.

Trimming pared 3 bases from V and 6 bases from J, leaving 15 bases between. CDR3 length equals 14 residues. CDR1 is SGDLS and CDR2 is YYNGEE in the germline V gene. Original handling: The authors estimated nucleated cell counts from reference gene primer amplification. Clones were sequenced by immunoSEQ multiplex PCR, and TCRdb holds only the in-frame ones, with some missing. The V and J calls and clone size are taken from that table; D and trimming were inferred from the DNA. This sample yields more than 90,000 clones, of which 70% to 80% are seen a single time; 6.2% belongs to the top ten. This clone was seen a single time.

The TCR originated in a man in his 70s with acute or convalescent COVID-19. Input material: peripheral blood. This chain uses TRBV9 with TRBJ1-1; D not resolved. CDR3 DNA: TGTGCCAGCAGCGCCGCGCAGGTGTCGGCTGAAGCTTTCTTT. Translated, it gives CASSAAQVSAEAFF. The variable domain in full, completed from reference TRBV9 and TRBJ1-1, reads DSGVTQTPKHLITATGQRVTLRCSPRSGDLSVYWYQQSLDQGLQFLIQYYNGEERAKGNILERFSAQQFPDLHSELNLSSLELGDSALYFCASSAAQVSAEAFFGQGTRLTVV.